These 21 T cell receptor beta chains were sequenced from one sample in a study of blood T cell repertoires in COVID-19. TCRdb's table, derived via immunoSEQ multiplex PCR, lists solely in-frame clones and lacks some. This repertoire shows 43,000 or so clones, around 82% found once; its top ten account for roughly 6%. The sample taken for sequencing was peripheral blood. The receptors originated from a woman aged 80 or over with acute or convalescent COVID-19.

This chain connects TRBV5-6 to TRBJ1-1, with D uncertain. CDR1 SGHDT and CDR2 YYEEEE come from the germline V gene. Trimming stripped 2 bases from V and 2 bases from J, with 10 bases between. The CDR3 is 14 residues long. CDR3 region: CASSLGNRNTEAFF. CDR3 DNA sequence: TGTGCCAGCAGCTTAGGAAACAGAAACACTGAAGCTTTCTTT.

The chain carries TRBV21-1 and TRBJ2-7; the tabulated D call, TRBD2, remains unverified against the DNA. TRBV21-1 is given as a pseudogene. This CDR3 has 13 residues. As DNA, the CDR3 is TGTGCCAACAGCGTACCGGGTAACTACGAGCAGTACTTC. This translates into CANSVPGNYEQYF.

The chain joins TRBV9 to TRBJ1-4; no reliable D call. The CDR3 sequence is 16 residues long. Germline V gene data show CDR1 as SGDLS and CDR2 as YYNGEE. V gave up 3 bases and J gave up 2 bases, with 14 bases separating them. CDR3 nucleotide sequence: TGTGCCAGCAGCGATACCCCGGCGGCTACTAATGAAAAACTGTTTTTT. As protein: CASSDTPAATNEKLFF.

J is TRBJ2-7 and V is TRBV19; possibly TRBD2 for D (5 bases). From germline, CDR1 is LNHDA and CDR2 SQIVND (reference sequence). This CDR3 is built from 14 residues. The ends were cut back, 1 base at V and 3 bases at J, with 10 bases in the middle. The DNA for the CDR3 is TGTGCCAGTAGTATAGGAGGGAGAAGCTACGAGCAGTACTTC. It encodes CASSIGGRSYEQYF.

The CDR3 bases are TGTGCCAGCAGTTACAGGGGGCCAATCAATCAGCCCCAGCATTTT. Translation gives CASSYRGPINQPQHF. The chain recombines TRBV27 with TRBJ1-5, with 9 bases identical to TRBD1. Germline V gene lookup returns CDR1 MNHEY and CDR2 SMNVEV (reference sequence). The trim removed 4 bases at V and 3 bases at J, leaving 4 bases unmatched. The CDR3 runs to 15 residues.

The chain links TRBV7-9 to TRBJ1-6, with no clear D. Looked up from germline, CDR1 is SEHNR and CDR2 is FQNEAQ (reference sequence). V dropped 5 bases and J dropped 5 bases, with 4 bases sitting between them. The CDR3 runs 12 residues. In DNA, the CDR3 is TGTGCCAGCAGCGAGAATAATTCACCCCTCCACTTT. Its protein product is CASSENNSPLHF.

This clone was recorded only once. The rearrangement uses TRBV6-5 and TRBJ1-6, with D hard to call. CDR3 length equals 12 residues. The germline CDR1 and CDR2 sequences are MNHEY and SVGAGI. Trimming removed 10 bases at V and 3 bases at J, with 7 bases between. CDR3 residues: CATFSYNSPLHF. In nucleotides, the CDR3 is TGTGCCACCTTTAGCTATAATTCACCCCTCCACTTT.

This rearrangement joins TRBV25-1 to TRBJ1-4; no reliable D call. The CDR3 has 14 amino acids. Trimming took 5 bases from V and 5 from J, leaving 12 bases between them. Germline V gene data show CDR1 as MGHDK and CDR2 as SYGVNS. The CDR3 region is CASSWSQRNEKLFF. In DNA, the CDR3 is TGTGCCAGCAGTTGGAGTCAGCGGAATGAAAAACTGTTTTTT.

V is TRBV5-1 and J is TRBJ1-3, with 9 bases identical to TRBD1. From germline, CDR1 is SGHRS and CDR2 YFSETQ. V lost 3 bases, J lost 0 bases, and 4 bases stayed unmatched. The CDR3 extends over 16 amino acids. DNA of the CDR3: TGCGCCAGCAGCTGGGACAGGGCCGCCTCTGGAAACACCATATATTTT. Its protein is CASSWDRAASGNTIYF. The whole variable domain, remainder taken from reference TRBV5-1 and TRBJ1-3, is KAGVTQTPRYLIKTRGQQVTLSCSPISGHRSVSWYQQTPGQGLQFLFEYFSETQRNKGNFPGRFSGRQFSNSRSEMNVSTLELGDSALYLCASSWDRAASGNTIYFGEGSWLTVV.

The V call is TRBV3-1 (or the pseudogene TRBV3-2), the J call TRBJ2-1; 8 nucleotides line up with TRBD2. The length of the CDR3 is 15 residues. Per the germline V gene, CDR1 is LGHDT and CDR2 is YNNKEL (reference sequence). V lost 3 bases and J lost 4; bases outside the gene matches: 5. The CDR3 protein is CASSQRGADYNEQFF. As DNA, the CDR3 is TGTGCCAGCAGCCAGCGGGGGGCCGATTACAATGAGCAGTTCTTC.

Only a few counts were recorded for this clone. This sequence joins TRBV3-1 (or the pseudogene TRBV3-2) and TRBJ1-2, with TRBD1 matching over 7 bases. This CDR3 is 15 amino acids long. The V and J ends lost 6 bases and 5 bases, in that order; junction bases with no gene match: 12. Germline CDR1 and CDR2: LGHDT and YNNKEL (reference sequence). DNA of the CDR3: TGTGCCAGCAGGTACGCAGGGGGAGCTGAATATGGCTACACCTTC. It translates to CASRYAGGAEYGYTF.

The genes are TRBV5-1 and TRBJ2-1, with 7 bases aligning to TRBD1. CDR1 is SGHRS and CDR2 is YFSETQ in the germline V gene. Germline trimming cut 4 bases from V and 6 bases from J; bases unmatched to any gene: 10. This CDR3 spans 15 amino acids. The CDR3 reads CASSPWTGDLNEQFF. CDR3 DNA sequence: TGCGCCAGCAGCCCCTGGACAGGAGACCTCAATGAGCAGTTCTTC. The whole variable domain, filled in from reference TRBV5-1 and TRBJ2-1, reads KAGVTQTPRYLIKTRGQQVTLSCSPISGHRSVSWYQQTPGQGLQFLFEYFSETQRNKGNFPGRFSGRQFSNSRSEMNVSTLELGDSALYLCASSPWTGDLNEQFFGPGTRLTVL.

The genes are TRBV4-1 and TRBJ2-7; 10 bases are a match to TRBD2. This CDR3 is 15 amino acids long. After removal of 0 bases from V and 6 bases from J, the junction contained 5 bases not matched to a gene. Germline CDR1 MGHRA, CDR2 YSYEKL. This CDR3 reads CASSQDPSGGSEQYF. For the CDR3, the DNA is TGCGCCAGCAGCCAAGATCCTAGCGGGGGCTCCGAGCAGTACTTC.

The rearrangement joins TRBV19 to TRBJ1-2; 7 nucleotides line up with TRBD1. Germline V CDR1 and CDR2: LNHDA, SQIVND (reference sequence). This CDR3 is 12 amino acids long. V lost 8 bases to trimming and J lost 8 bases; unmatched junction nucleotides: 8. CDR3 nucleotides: TGTGCCAGTGGACAGGCATCGCCCGGCTACACCTTC. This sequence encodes CASGQASPGYTF.

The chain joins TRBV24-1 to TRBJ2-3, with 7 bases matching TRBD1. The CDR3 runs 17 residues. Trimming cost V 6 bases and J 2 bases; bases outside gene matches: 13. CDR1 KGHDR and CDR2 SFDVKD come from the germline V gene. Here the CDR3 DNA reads TGTGCCACCAGTTACCCCAAACGCGACAGGGTCACAGATACGCAGTATTTT. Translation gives CATSYPKRDRVTDTQYF.

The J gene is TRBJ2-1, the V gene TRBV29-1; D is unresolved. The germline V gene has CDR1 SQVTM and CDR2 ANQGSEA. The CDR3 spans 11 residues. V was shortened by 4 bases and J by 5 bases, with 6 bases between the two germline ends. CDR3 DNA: TGCAGCGTTGCCGAGGACAATGAGCAGTTCTTC. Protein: CSVAEDNEQFF.

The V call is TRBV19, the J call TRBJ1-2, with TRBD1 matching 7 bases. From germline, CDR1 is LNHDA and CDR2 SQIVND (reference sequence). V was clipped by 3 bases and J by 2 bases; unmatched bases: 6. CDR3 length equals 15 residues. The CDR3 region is CASSIFHRGNYGYTF. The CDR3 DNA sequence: TGTGCCAGTAGTATTTTCCACAGGGGAAACTATGGCTACACCTTC. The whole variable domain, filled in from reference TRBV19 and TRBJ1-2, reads DGGITQSPKYLFRKEGQNVTLSCEQNLNHDAMYWYRQDPGQGLRLIYYSQIVNDFQKGDIAEGYSVSREKKESFPLTVTSAQKNPTAFYLCASSIFHRGNYGYTFGSGTRLTVV.

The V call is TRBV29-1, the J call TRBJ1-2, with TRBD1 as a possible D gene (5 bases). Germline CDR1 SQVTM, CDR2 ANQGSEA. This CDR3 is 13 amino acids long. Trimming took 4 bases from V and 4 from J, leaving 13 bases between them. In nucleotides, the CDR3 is TGCAGCGTTGGCCGGGAGGGGCCCTATGGCTACACCTTC. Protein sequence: CSVGREGPYGYTF.

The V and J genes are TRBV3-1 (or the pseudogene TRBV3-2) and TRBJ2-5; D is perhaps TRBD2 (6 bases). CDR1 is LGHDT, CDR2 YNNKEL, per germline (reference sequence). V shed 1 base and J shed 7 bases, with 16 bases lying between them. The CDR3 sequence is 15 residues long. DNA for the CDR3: TGTGCCAGCAGCCAAGGGACTACCTCGGGTAGGACCCAGTACTTC. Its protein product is CASSQGTTSGRTQYF.

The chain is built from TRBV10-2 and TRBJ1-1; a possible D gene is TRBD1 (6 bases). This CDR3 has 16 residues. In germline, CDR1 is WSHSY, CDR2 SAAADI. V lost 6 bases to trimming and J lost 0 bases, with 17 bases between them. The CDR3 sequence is CASRDLLTGLNTEAFF. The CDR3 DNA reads TGCGCCAGCAGGGATCTCCTAACAGGGTTGAACACTGAAGCTTTCTTT.

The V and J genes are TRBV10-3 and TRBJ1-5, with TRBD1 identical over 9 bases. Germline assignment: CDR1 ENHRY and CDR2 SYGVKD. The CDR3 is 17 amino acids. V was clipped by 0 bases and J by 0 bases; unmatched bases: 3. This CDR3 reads CAISESEDRGSNQPQHF. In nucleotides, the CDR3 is TGTGCCATCAGTGAGTCGGAGGACAGGGGTAGCAATCAGCCCCAGCATTTT.